This T cell receptor beta chain was retrieved from a study of long-term antiretroviral therapy in people with HIV (dated by TCRdb to 2021 to 2024). Describing the broader study: The earliest samples were collected about a decade before the 2015 WHO recommendation for immediate ART, when ART was typically delayed until CD4 counts fell. Whether ART initiation and durable HIV suppression were associated with changes in peripheral blood TRB repertoire composition and diversity was tested in a retrospective serial study. A total of 192 cryopreserved PBMC samples were contributed to the cohort by 30 adults with confirmed HIV infection, with samples collected serially over a mean of approximately six years (range 1-12). Among the 30 or so participants with HIV, about 11 were female. No cross-contamination during QIAcube processing was shown when test extractions of a monoclonal T-cell line were performed alongside fewer than 40 polyclonal samples. Points the paper makes about the study in general: Owing to limited PBMC availability, only the TCR beta chain was sequenced, without alpha chain pairing. The repertoire was dominated across all time points by expanded TRB clones identified before ART initiation, although this dominance was seen to fluctuate and to decrease in many PLHIV after ART. Compared with controls, HIV repertoires had narrower CDR3 length ranges, and the network structure pointed to an antigen-experienced repertoire that shifted only slightly toward naive after ART. A significant increase in TRB diversity was found to be associated with ART initiation, although TRB diversity was observed to remain significantly below that of transplant donor controls even after long-term ART. The samples span the years 2004 to 2017, and the ART regimens used at that time may not be as effective as current regimens. Inferences about post-ART repertoire changes are limited because no data were available on ART adherence, viral resistance or therapy changes. Unsorted PBMC were profiled instead of sorted CD4+ and CD8+ T cells because pre-ART samples had limited cell numbers.

To be included, a participant needed at least one PBMC sample from before ART initiation plus at least two post-ART samples. All participants with HIV were treated in the United States of America. Before DNA extraction, cryopreserved samples containing about 0.95-10 million PBMC were thawed and washed. At the time of the earliest PBMC sample for each participant with HIV, ages ranged from about 20 to 54 years. PBMC samples from each participant spanned 1-4 timepoints before ART initiation and 2-8 timepoints after ART initiation, with a median of 7 samples. Serial HIV viral load, CD4+ T-cell count, ART history and demographic data were obtained for every participant. Genomic DNA was extracted from unsorted PBMC with a Qiagen kit on a QIAcube, processed in batches of 12 samples. Concerning this clone itself: It lacks a known antigen. The sample holds no much larger clone one base away, and base qualities are not on file.

The immunoSEQ hsTCRB v3.0 assay was used at survey level resolution for TRB variable region sequencing. TRB sequencing targeted a depth of 40,000-50,000 T-cell genomes per sample. TRB libraries were pooled and sequenced on an Illumina MiSeq using a v3 150-cycle kit. In the source study's methods: Repertoire analysis ran in R within a reproducible Nextflow workflow covering QC, data transformation and analysis. LymphoSeq2, an R package for exploring AIRR-Seq data, was used to implement the custom analyses. After excluding a few samples that yielded fewer than 5000 total TRB sequences, approximately 180 HIV repertoires remained for analysis. Of the approximately 190 retained HIV repertoires, over 55 were collected before and under 150 after ART initiation. Repertoires were downsampled to 5000 TRB nucleotide sequences, and summary statistics were averaged over 100 downsampling iterations. The analysis kept only TRB sequences whose CDR3 regions were at least seven amino acids long. Two measures captured diversity: a Shannon entropy-derived clonality score and the Gini coefficient. In the repertoire networks, any two of the top 5000 CDR3 amino acid sequences were linked whenever the two sequences differed by an edit distance of one. GLIPH2 predicted antigen specificity groups and MHC restriction for TRB CDR3 amino acid sequences. CDR3 amino acid sequences were matched against VDJdb and McPAS-TCR to flag known CMV, EBV, HIV or tissue antigen associations. Pre-ART, post-ART and control groups were compared with Wilcoxon signed-rank tests and Holm-Bonferroni correction. TCRdb limited this immuneACCESS table to in-frame rearrangements with V and J called. A share of clones is missing; checked studies link under half to unresolved V genes, and the rest is unexplained. V and J calls and clone size are given by that table; D and trimming were obtained from the DNA. The sample contains more than 20,000 clones, 85% of them found a single time. About a tenth of the sample is held by the ten biggest clonotypes.

Taken from the germline V gene (reference sequence), the CDR1 and CDR2 loops are LNHDA and SQIVND. The CDR3 spans 15 residues, from the cysteine through the phenylalanine. Only CDR3 DNA is held: 45 bases, read in frame from base 1. Compared with germline, V lacks 4 bases and J lacks 2 bases; bases without a gene match: 6. The receptor was derived from a man aged 35 to 55 with HIV. This chain is built from TRBV19 and TRBJ1-2; 8 of the junction bases match TRBD1. The starting material was unsorted PBMCs, obtained 2.3 years after starting antiretroviral therapy. The CDR3 reads CASSSRDRRNYGYTF. The sequence in DNA is TGTGCCAGTAGTAGCCGGGACAGGAGAAACTATGGCTACACCTTC.